This T cell receptor (beta chain) originates from a study of OX40 agonist ivuxolimab in advanced cancers. Study context: A male proportion of 82.7% was recorded, with mean age approximately 57 years and range roughly 23 to 90.

Profiling relied on immunoSEQ multiplex PCR, and the TCRdb table lists in-frame clones only, not all of them. The sample gives under 80,000 clones, more than 80% of which show up once; approximately 1% is in the top ten. Concerning this clone itself: Antigen unknown.

Findings and limits, study-wide: CD4+ and CD8+ blood T cells expanded clonally by week 6 at 0.1 to 3.0 mg/kg. CD4+ T cells averaged fewer expanded clones than CD8+ T cells.

This TCR came from an adult with an advanced solid tumor such as melanoma, head and neck, liver or kidney cancer. Source: CD4+ or CD8+ T cells sorted from blood, taken in a trial of the OX40 agonist ivuxolimab.

The CDR3 is CAGGGLAGPTGELFF. Here the CDR3 DNA reads TGTGCCGGGGGCGGCCTAGCGGGGCCAACCGGGGAGCTGTTTTTT. The chain has TRBV2 and TRBJ2-2; 9 nucleotides agree with TRBD2. V shed 11 bases and J 5 bases; nucleotides not matched to a gene: 12. CDR1 and CDR2 (germline): SNHLY, FYNNEI. The CDR3 contains 15 residues.